What follows is one TCR beta chain and its context. The antigen is undetermined. One heparinised draw, averaging roughly 0.12 L, was taken per donor. Purity exceeding 95% was reached by all sorted populations. Reverse transcription of all isolated RNA meant that expressed TCRB transcripts were sequenced. An average of about 3.5 million reads was obtained for naive, central memory and regulatory T cell samples. Generated by immunoSEQ multiplex PCR, the TCRdb table keeps only in-frame clones and is missing some. The sample yields more than 300,000 clones, roughly an eighth seen once. This entry belongs to a study of beta chain features in type 1 diabetes. Findings and limits, study-wide: Shorter TCRB CDR3s, moderately but significantly so, were found in Type 1 diabetes patients in all four CD4+ subsets. Individuals with type 1 diabetes displayed fewer insertions and more deletions at VDJ junctions.

This TCR came from a woman aged 18-29 years with type 1 diabetes. Sequencing was done on a sample of naive CD4+ T cells from blood.

CDR3 in DNA: TGTGCCAGCAGTTATGACAGGGGGAACACTGAAGCTTTCTTT. This codes for CASSYDRGNTEAFF. The chain is built from TRBV7-6 and TRBJ1-1, with 8 bases aligning to TRBD1. CDR3 size: 14 residues. After removal of 6 bases from V and 1 base from J, the junction contained 4 bases not matched to a gene. Germline loops: CDR1 SGHVS, CDR2 FNYEAQ.